This T cell receptor beta chain emerged from a study of post-analysis software for immune sequencing data. The wider study: Patients had relapsing-remitting, secondary progressive or progressive-relapsing multiple sclerosis; some lacked subtype. Whole-study results and caveats: Patients carried roughly 5 TRBV segments more frequently than controls did, and TRBV5-6, TRBV5-1 and TRBV20-1 were among them. Samples made in the same batch grouped tightly together by F measure. Compared with controls, patients showed significantly lower normalized Chao1 diversity.

V shed 6 bases and J shed 4 bases, with 16 bases lying between them. Germline loops: CDR1 MDHEN, CDR2 SYDVKM. This CDR3 has 15 amino acids. As for this clonotype: What it recognizes is unknown.

Presence of unique molecular identifiers characterized the TCR beta cDNA libraries. Roughly 500,000 cDNA molecules were recovered from an input of 1 to 10 million T cells. A single record per CDR3 protein comes from TCRdb applying MiXCR to the PCR reads. The table has some 690,000 distinct CDR3 sequences, approximately 60% seen once. The specimen was blood. The clonotype originates from a girl aged 2-10 years with multiple sclerosis. The chain has TRBV28 and TRBJ2-4; weak D call: TRBD2 (6 bases). The CDR3 DNA reads as TGTGCCAGCAGCTCCATGGGGGGAATTAAAAACATTCAGTACTTC. It translates to CASSSMGGIKNIQYF.